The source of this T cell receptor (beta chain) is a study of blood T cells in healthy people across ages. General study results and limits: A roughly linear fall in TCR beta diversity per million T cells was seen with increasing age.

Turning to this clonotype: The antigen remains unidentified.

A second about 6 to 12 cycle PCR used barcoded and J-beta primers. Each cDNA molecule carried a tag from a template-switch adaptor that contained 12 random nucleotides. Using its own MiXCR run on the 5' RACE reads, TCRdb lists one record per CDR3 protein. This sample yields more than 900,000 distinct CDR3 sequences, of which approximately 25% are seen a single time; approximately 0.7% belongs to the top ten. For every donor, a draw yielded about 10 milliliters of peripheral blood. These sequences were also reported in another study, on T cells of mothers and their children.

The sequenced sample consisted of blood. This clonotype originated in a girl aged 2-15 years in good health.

Here the CDR3 reads CASSPSLVNEQFF. For the CDR3, the DNA is TGTGCCAGTAGTCCCTCGCTAGTAAATGAGCAGTTCTTC. This chain joins TRBV19 and TRBJ2-1; D gene unclear. Trimming took off 5 bases at V and 7 bases at J, with 12 bases between the two ends. The CDR3 has 13 residues. CDR1 LNHDA and CDR2 SQIVND come from the germline V gene (reference sequence).